This TCR beta chain was obtained from a study of T-cell reconstitution after alpha-beta-depleted transplantation in children. Unique molecular identifiers were incorporated into the prepared TCRbeta library. TCRdb reanalysed the PCR reads using MiXCR and keeps one entry per CDR3 protein. The data show approximately 190,000 distinct CDR3 sequences, 5% to 6.5% seen once. This clonotype has more than one count but fewer than ten. The antigen is not known. Germline CDR1 SGDLS, CDR2 YYNGEE. CDR3 length: 18 residues. With 3 bases clipped from V and 5 bases from J, the junction kept 11 bases outside the gene matches. Study-level findings and limits: Expanded graft clones, several hundred of them, were reportedly the source of alpha-beta T cells about two months after transplant.

Source: PBMCs, taken before TCRalphabeta/CD19-depleted stem cell transplant. This rearrangement joins TRBV9 to TRBJ2-2; 12 bases fit TRBD2. This receptor was obtained from a girl less than two years old with combined immunodeficiency, due to receive a stem cell transplant. The CDR3 bases are TGTGCCAGCAGCGCCCGCCTAGCGGGAGGGCCGGGGACCGGGGAGCTGTTTTTT. Translated: CASSARLAGGPGTGELFF.